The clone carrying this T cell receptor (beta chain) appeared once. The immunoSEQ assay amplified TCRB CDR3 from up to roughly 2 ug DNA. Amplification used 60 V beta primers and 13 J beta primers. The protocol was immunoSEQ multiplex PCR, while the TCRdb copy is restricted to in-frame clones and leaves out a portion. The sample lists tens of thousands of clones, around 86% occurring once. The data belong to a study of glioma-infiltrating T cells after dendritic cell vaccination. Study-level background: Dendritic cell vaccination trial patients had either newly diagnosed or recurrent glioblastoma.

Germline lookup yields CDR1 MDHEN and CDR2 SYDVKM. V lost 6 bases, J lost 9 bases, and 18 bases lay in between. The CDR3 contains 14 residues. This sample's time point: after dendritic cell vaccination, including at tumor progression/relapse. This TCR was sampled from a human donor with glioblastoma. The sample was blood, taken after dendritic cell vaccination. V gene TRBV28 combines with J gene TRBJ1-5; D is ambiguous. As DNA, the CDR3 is TGTGCCAGCAGACGACCTGATCCCCGGGGGCCCCAGCATTTT. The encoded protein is CASRRPDPRGPQHF.